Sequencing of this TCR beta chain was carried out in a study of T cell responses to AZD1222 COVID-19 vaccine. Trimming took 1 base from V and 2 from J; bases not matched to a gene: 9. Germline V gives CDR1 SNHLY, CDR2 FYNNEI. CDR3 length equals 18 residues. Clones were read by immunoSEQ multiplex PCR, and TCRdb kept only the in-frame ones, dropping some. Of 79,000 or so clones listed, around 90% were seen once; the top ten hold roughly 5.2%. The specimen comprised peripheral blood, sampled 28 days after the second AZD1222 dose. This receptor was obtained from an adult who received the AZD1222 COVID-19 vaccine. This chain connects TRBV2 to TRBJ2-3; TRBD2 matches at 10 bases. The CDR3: CASSEGTDSGGYTDTQYF. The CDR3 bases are TGTGCCAGCAGTGAAGGGACAGATAGCGGGGGGTACACAGATACGCAGTATTTT.